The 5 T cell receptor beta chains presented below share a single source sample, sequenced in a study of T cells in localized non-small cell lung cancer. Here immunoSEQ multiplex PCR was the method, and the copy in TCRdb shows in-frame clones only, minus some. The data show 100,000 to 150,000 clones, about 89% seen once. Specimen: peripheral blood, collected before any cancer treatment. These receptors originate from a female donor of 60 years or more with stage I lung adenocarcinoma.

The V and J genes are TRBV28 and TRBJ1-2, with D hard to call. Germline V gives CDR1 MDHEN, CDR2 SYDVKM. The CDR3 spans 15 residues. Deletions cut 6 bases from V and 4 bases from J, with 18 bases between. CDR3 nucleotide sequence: TGTGCCAGCAGATTTCAATCCAGTTTGTTCTATGGCTACACCTTC. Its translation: CASRFQSSLFYGYTF.

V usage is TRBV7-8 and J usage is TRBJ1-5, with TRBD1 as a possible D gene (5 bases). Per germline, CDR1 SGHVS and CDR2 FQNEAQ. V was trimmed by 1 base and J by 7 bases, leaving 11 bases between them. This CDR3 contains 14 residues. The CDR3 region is CASSLGGGLQPQHF. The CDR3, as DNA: TGTGCCAGCAGCTTAGGTGGGGGGTTACAGCCCCAGCATTTT.

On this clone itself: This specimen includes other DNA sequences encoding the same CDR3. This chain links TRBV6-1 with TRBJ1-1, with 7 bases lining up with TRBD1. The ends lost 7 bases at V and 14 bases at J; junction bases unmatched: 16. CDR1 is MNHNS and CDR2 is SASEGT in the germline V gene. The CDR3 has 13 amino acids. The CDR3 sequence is CASTERGRGQAFF. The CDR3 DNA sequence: TGTGCCAGCACCGAAAGGGGGCGGGGTCAGGCCTTCTTT.

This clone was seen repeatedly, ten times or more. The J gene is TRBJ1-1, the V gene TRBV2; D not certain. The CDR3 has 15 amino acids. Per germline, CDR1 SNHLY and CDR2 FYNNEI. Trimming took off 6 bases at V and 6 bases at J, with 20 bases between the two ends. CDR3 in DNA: TGTGCCAGCAGCTTGGAGGCCGATTTGATTGCTGAAGCTTTCTTT. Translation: CASSLEADLIAEAFF.

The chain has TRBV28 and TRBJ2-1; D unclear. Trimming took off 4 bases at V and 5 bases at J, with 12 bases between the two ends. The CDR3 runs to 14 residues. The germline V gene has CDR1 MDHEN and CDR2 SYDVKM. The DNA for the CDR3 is TGTGCCAGCAGTTCTGGCGGCGCCCACAATGAGCAGTTCTTC. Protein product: CASSSGGAHNEQFF.